The table lists the clone carrying this T cell receptor beta chain with a few counts. Its specificity is unknown. The sample's time point: week 47, end of study. It was 300 ug of mutant IDH1 20-mer peptide that made up each vaccine dose, given with topical imiquimod. There were eight vaccinations for patients, given in weeks 1, 3, 5, 7, 11, 15, 19 and 23. V lost 1 base and J 6 bases, leaving 10 bases between the germline ends. The germline V gene has CDR1 SGHNT and CDR2 YYREEE (reference sequence). CDR3 size: 13 residues. The data were produced by immunoSEQ multiplex PCR, yet TCRdb's version contains in-frame clones alone and is incomplete. Of tens of thousands of clones detected, around 75% appear once; the ten largest clones hold over 4.5%. This record comes from a study of a mutant IDH1 vaccine in newly diagnosed glioma. As for the study in general: The study started vaccination 4-6 weeks after radiotherapy alone, or with temozolomide cycles. Sex among treated patients split 62.5% male, roughly 38% female; mean age was about 43 years. Visit V12 was scheduled at week 35 and visit V13 at week 47.

The sample in question was PBMCs, obtained from a glioma patient whose treatment included an IDH1 peptide vaccine. This rearrangement joins TRBV5-4 to TRBJ1-1; D is unclear. The source is a man between 45 and 60 years old with glioma. The CDR3 DNA sequence: TGTGCCAGCAGCTTGTGGGCGTTTCCTGAAGCTTTCTTT. Its translation: CASSLWAFPEAFF.